Sequencing of this T cell receptor beta chain was carried out in a study of control samples from healthy donors and cancer patients. Assay used: immunoSEQ multiplex PCR; TCRdb lists only in-frame clones, some missing. This sample has 130,000 to 150,000 clones, with roughly nine tenths found just once. CDR1 is LNHNV, CDR2 YYDKDF, per germline (reference sequence). There are 15 residues in the CDR3. Trimming shortened V by 0 bases and J by 8 bases, and 16 bases separated the two germline ends. The receptor comes from a woman in her twenties or thirties in good health. Material: blood. The V and J genes are TRBV15 and TRBJ1-2, with D uncertain. The CDR3 sequence: CATSRDRVNRGGYTF. The CDR3 DNA reads as TGTGCCACCAGCAGAGATCGCGTTAACCGAGGAGGCTACACCTTC. The whole variable domain, remainder taken from reference TRBV15 and TRBJ1-2, is DAMVIQNPRYQVTQFGKPVTLSCSQTLNHNVMYWYQQKSSQAPKLLFHYYDKDFNNEADTPDNFQSRRPNTSFCFLDIRSPGLGDTAMYLCATSRDRVNRGGYTFGSGTRLTVV.